The following is a T cell receptor beta chain sequence with its context. The data were taken from a study of blood T cell repertoires in COVID-19. Across the study: The origin of the acute and convalescent COVID-19 samples was the United States, Italy and Spain.

The germline gives CDR1 SGHTA, CDR2 FQGNSA. V shed 1 base and J 0 bases; nucleotides not matched to a gene: 7. CDR3 length equals 19 residues. Profiled with immunoSEQ multiplex PCR; TCRdb holds only in-frame clones, not every one. The table shows 280,000 or so clones, with nearly 90% occurring only once. The chain employs TRBV7-2 and TRBJ2-6; 9 bases line up with TRBD2. The sequenced sample was PBMCs or T cells enriched from blood (not recorded which). This sequence was found in a woman between 50 and 59 years old who had been exposed to COVID-19. The CDR3 DNA sequence: TGTGCCAGCAGCTTAGAGGCTAGCGGGACACGCTCTGGGGCCAACGTCCTGACTTTC. Translated: CASSLEASGTRSGANVLTF.